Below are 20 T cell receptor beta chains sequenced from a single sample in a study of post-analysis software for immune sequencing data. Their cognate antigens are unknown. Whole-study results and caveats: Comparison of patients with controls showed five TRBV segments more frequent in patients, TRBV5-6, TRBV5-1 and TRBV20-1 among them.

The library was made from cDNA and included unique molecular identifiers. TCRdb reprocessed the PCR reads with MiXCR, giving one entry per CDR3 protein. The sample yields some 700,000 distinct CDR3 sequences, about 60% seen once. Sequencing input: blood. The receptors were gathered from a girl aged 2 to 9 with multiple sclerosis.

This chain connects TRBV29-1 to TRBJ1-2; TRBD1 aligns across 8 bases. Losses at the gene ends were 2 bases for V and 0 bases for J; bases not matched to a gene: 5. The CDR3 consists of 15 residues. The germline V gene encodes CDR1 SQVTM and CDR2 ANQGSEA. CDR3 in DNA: TGCAGCGTTGAATGCAACAGGGGGTCTAACTATGGCTACACCTTC. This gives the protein CSVECNRGSNYGYTF.

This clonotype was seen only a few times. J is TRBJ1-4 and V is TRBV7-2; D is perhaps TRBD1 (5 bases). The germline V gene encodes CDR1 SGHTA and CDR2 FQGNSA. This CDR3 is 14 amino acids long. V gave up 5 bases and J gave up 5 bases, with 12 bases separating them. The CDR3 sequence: CASSPPEGNEKLFF. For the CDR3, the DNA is TGTGCCAGCAGCCCGCCGGAGGGGAATGAAAAACTGTTTTTT. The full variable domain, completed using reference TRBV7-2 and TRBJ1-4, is GAGVSQSPSNKVTEKGKDVELRCDPISGHTALYWYRQSLGQGLEFLIYFQGNSAPDKSGLPSDRFSAERTGGSVSTLTIQRTQQEDSAVYLCASSPPEGNEKLFFGSGTQLSVL.

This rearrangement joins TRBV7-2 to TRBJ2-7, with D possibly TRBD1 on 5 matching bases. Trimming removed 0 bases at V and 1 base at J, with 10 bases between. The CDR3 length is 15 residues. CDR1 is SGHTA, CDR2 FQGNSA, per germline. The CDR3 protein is CASSLAPDISYEQYF. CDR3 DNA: TGTGCCAGCAGCTTAGCCCCGGACATTTCCTACGAGCAGTACTTC.

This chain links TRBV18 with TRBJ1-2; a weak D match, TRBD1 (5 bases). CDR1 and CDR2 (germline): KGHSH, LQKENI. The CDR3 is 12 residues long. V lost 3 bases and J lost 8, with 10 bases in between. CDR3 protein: CASSPGGEGYTF. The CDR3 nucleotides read TGTGCCAGCTCACCTGGAGGGGAAGGCTACACCTTC.

Here the CDR3 reads CASSFNSADNEQFF. In nucleotides, the CDR3 is TGTGCCAGCAGCTTCAATAGCGCCGACAATGAGCAGTTCTTC. This rearrangement joins TRBV7-3 to TRBJ2-1; D is perhaps TRBD2 (5 bases). This CDR3 region has 14 residues. Per germline, CDR1 SGHTA and CDR2 FQGTGA. V was pared by 3 bases and J by 5 bases, with 11 bases between.

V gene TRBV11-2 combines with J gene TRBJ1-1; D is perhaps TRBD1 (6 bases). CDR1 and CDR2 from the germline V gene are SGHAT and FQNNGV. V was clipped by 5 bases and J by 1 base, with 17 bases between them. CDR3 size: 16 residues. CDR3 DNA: TGTGCCAGCAGCCTCCCGCGGGGGCTTTGGAACACTGAAGCTTTCTTT. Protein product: CASSLPRGLWNTEAFF.

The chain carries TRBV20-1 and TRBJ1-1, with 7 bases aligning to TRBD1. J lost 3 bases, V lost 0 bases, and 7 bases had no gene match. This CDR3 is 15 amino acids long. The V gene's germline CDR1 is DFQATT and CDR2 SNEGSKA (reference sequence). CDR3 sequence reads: CSARDPDREHTEAFF. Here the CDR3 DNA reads TGCAGTGCTAGAGACCCCGACAGGGAGCACACTGAAGCTTTCTTT.

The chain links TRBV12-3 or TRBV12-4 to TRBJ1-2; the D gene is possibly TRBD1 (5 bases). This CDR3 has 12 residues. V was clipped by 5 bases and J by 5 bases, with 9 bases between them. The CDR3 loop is CASSLRQYGYTF. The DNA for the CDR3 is TGTGCCAGCAGTCTCCGACAGTATGGCTACACCTTC.

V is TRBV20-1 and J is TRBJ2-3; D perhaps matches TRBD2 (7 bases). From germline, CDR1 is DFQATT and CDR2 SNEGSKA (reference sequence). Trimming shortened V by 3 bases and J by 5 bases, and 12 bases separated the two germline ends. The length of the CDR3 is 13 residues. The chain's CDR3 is CSASAGAEDTQYF. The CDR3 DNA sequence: TGCAGTGCTAGTGCGGGGGCCGAAGATACGCAGTATTTT.

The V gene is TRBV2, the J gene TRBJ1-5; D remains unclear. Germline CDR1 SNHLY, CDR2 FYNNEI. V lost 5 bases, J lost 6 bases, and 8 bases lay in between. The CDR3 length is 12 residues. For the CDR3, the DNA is TGTGCCAGCAGTTCCCCTACTCAGCCCCAGCATTTT. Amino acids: CASSSPTQPQHF.

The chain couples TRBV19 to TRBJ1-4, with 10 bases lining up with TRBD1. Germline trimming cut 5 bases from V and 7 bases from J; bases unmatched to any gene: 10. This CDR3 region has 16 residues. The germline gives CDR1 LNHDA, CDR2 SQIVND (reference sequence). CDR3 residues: CASSPRDRGSREKLFF. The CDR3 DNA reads TGTGCCAGTAGTCCCCGGGACAGGGGATCGCGTGAAAAACTGTTTTTT.

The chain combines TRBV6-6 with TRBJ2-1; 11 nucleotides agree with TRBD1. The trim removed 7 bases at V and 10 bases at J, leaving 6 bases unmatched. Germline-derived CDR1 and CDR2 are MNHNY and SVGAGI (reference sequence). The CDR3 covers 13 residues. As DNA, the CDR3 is TGTGCCAGCACCCGGACAGGGGGCCGGGAGCAGTTCTTC. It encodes CASTRTGGREQFF.

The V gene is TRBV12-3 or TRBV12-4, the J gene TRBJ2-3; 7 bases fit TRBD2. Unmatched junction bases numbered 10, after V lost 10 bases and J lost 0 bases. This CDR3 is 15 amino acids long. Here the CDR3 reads CATIAGGKSTDTQYF. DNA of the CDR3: TGTGCCACCATTGCCGGGGGGAAGAGCACAGATACGCAGTATTTT.

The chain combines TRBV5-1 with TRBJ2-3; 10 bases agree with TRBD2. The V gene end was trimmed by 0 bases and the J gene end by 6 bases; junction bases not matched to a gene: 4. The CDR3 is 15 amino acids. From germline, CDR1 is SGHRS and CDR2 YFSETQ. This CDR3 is CASSLASGGRDTQYF. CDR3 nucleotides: TGCGCCAGCAGCTTGGCTAGCGGGGGCAGGGATACGCAGTATTTT. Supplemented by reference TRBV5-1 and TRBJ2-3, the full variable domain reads KAGVTQTPRYLIKTRGQQVTLSCSPISGHRSVSWYQQTPGQGLQFLFEYFSETQRNKGNFPGRFSGRQFSNSRSEMNVSTLELGDSALYLCASSLASGGRDTQYFGPGTRLTVL.

In nucleotides, the CDR3 is TGCGCCAGCAGCTTGGACGGAGGGTTCGACGTCCTGACTTTC. Residues: CASSLDGGFDVLTF. The rearrangement joins TRBV5-1 to TRBJ2-6; perhaps TRBD2 as D (6 bases). The CDR3 consists of 14 residues. The V gene lost 0 bases and the J gene lost 11 bases, with 12 bases spanning the gap. Germline V gene sequence: CDR1 SGHRS, CDR2 YFSETQ.

The CDR3 protein is CSAHLGPHEKLFF. The CDR3 DNA follows: TGCAGTGCTCATCTTGGGCCCCATGAAAAACTGTTTTTT. The chain joins TRBV20-1 to TRBJ1-4; no clear D gene. Per germline, CDR1 DFQATT and CDR2 SNEGSKA (reference sequence). The CDR3 extends over 13 amino acids. V dropped 5 bases and J dropped 6 bases, with 13 bases sitting between them.

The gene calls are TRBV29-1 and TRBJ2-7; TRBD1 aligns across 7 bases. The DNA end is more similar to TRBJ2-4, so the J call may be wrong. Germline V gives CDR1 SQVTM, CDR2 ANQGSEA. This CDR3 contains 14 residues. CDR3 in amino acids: CSVVLQGIGNIQYF. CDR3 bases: TGCAGCGTCGTTCTACAGGGGATCGGAAACATTCAGTACTTC.

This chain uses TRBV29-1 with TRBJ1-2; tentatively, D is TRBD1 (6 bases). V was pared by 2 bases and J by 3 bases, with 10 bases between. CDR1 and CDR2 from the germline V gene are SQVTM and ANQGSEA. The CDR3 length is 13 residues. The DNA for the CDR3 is TGCAGCGTTGAATCGGGGGCTTACTATGGCTACACCTTC. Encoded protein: CSVESGAYYGYTF.

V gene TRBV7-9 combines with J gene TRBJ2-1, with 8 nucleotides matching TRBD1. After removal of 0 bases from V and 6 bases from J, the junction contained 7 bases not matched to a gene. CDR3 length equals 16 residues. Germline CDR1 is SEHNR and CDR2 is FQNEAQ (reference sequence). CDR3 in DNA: TGTGCCAGCAGCTTAGCCGGACAGGGTGGGGTCAATGAGCAGTTCTTC. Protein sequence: CASSLAGQGGVNEQFF.

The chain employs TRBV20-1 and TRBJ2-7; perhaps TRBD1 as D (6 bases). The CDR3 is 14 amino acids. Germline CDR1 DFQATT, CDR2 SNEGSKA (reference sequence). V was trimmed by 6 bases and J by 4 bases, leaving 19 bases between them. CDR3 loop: CSARKDRIGYEQYF. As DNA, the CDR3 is TGCAGTGCGAGGAAAGACAGGATCGGGTACGAGCAGTACTTC.